This T cell receptor (beta chain) was sequenced during a study of T cell responses to AZD1222 COVID-19 vaccine. Findings and caveats of the study: In a largely white British group with more females than males, clonal diversity was possibly underestimated. Repertoires were obtained only post-peak T cell response.

Germline V lookup: CDR1 MRHNA, CDR2 SNTAGT. The CDR3 runs 13 residues. Trimming shortened V by 5 bases and J by 2 bases, and 9 bases separated the two germline ends. Sequencing used immunoSEQ multiplex PCR; TCRdb keeps in-frame clones, though not all of them. The profile shows approximately 190,000 clones, approximately 92% of them singletons. To note about this clone: Its target is unknown.

Specimen: peripheral blood, collected 28 days after the second dose of the MenACWY control vaccine. The gene calls are TRBV6-4 and TRBJ2-5; D not certain. The source is an adult who received the MenACWY meningococcal vaccine as a control. The CDR3 region has the DNA TGTGCCAGCAGTTGGCTAGATCAAGAGACCCAGTACTTC. The encoded protein is CASSWLDQETQYF.